The entry below describes one T cell receptor beta chain. TCRdb re-called the 5' RACE reads with MiXCR, one entry per CDR3 protein. The sample consists of roughly 570,000 distinct CDR3 sequences, 7.5% to 10% of them appearing once. The germline V gene has CDR1 SGHTA and CDR2 FQGNSA. The CDR3 runs to 13 residues. Trimming took 4 bases from V and 6 from J, leaving 11 bases between them. These data come from a study of identical twins. The sample was also reused in another study, on yellow fever vaccine responses in identical twins.

V usage is TRBV7-2 and J usage is TRBJ2-3, with D unresolved. The sample comprised PBMCs. The receptor comes from a woman aged 18-35 years in good health. CDR3 coding DNA: TGTGCCAGCAGCTCGAACCCATCGGATACGCAGTATTTT. As protein: CASSSNPSDTQYF.